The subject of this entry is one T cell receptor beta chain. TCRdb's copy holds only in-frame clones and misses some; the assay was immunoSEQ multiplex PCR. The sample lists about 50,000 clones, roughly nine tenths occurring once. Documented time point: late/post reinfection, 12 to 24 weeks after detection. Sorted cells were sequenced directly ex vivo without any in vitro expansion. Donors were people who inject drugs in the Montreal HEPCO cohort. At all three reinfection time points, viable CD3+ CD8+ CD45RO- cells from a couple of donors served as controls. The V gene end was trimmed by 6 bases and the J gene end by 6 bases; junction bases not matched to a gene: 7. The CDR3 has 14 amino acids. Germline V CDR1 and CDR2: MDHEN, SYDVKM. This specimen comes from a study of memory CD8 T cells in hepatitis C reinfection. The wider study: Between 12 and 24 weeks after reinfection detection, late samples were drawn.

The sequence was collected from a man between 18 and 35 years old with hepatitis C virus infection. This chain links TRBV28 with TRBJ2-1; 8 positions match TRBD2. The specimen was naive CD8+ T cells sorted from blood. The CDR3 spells CASRTSGGSNEQFF. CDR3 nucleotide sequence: TGTGCCAGCAGGACCAGCGGGGGTTCCAATGAGCAGTTCTTC.